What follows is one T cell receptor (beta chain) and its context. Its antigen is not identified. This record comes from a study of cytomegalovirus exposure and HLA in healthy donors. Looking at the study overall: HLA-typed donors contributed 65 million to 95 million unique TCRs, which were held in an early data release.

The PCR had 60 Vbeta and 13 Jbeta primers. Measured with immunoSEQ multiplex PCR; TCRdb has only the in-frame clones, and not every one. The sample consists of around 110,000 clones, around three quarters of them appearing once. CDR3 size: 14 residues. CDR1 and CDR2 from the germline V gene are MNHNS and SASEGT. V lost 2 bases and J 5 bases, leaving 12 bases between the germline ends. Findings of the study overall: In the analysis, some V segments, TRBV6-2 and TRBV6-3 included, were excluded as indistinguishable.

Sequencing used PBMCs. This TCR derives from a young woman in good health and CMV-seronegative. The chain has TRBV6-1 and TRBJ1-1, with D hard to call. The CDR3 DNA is TGTGCCAGCAGTGAAATAGGAGGGAGTACTGAAGCTTTCTTT. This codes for CASSEIGGSTEAFF.